These T cell receptor beta chains were read from a single sample in a study of CD4 T cells in relation to SARS-CoV-2 and coronaviruses. The repertoire was sequenced with immunoSEQ multiplex PCR; TCRdb's copy has only in-frame clones and lacks some. The table lists around 35,000 clones, less than 85% of them singletons, with roughly 4.7% in the top ten. No antigen has been identified for these receptors. Sequences were obtained from naive CD4+ T cells from PBMCs, cultured in vitro. Receptors originate from an adult with COVID-19. Both conserved end residues are part of each CDR3. The D gene is left open where the match is weak. Not every row has a clone size; where given, it reads once, few, many or a size class.

abundance,d_gene,v_gene,j_gene,CDR3nt,CDR3aa
.,.,TRBV9,TRBJ1-6,TGTGCCAGCAGAGGAGGGGCGGATGATAATTCACCCCTCCACTTT,CASRGGADDNSPLHF
.,TRBD2,TRBV9,TRBJ2-7,TGTGCCAGCGAACAAAATTCTAGCGGGAGGTTCTACGAGCAGTACTTC,CASEQNSSGRFYEQYF
.,.,TRBV29-1,TRBJ2-7,TGCAGCGTTGCCCAATCCGGGTTCTCCTACGAGCAGTACTTC,CSVAQSGFSYEQYF
.,TRBD2,TRBV5-6,TRBJ2-2,TGTGCCAGCAGCCCGGGGACTAGCGGGATGAACACCGGGGAGCTGTTTTTT,CASSPGTSGMNTGELFF
.,TRBD2,TRBV27,TRBJ2-1,TGTGCCAGCAGTTTAGCCGGGGGGGGGAATGAGCAGTTCTTC,CASSLAGGGNEQFF
.,TRBD1,TRBV29-1,TRBJ1-4,TGCAGCGTAAAAGCCTGGACAGGGGGTGATAATGAAAAACTGTTTTTT,CSVKAWTGGDNEKLFF
.,.,TRBV5-1,TRBJ1-6,TGCGCCAGCAGCGTCTCGAGCTCCTATAATTCACCCCTCCACTTT,CASSVSSSYNSPLHF
few,.,TRBV25-1,TRBJ1-2,TGTGCCAGCAGTCGAGGCTATGGCTACACCTTC,CASSRGYGYTF
.,TRBD1,TRBV3-1/TRBV3-2,TRBJ2-2,TGTGCCAGCAGCCTACAGGGGGCGGGCACCGGGGAGCTGTTTTTT,CASSLQGAGTGELFF
.,.,TRBV10-1,TRBJ2-2,TGCGCCAGCAGTGAGGGGGCTAGCGACACCGGGGAGCTGTTTTTT,CASSEGASDTGELFF
.,.,TRBV19,TRBJ2-7,TGTGCCAGTAGTAATTTCGTCGGATCGCCCTACGAGCAGTACTTC,CASSNFVGSPYEQYF
.,TRBD1,TRBV19,TRBJ2-5,TGTGCCAGTAGTGGGACAGAAGAGACCCAGTACTTC,CASSGTEETQYF
.,.,TRBV21-1,TRBJ1-2,TGTGCCAGCAGCAACTACCCATTCGAGCAGGGGTCTGATGGCTACACCTTC,CASSNYPFEQGSDGYTF
.,.,TRBV6-6,TRBJ2-3,TGTGCCAGCAGCTCAACAGTGGATGTCGCAGATACGCAGTATTTT,CASSSTVDVADTQYF
.,TRBD1,TRBV27,TRBJ1-5,TGTGCCAGCAGTCCACAGGGGGCGTTGTCTCAGCCCCAGCATTTT,CASSPQGALSQPQHF
few,TRBD1,TRBV19,TRBJ1-5,TGTGCCAGTAGTACTTCCGGGACAGGGGGGTATCAGCCCCAGCATTTT,CASSTSGTGGYQPQHF
.,.,TRBV6-1,TRBJ2-7,TGTGCCAGCAGTGACGATGGTCGGACAGTCTACGAGCAGTACTTC,CASSDDGRTVYEQYF
.,.,TRBV5-4,TRBJ1-6,TGTGCCAGCAGCTTGGACAGCGAGATTAGCTCCTATAATTCACCCCTCCACTTT,CASSLDSEISSYNSPLHF
.,.,TRBV7-6,TRBJ1-6,TGTGCCAGCAGCTTAGTAGGGGACTATAATTCACCCCTCCACTTT,CASSLVGDYNSPLHF
.,TRBD2,TRBV3-1/TRBV3-2,TRBJ2-1,TGTGCCAGCAGCCAAGATCTGGGACTAGCCTCGACTTACAATGAGCAGTTCTTC,CASSQDLGLASTYNEQFF
.,.,TRBV6-5,TRBJ1-4,TGTGCCAGCAAAAGGGGTTTAGGGAGTGAAAAACTGTTTTTT,CASKRGLGSEKLFF
.,.,TRBV7-8,TRBJ2-2,TGTGCCAGCAGCTTCCCGCGCACAAAAAATGGCCCCAACACCGGGGAGCTGTTTTTT,CASSFPRTKNGPNTGELFF
.,TRBD1,TRBV4-3,TRBJ2-3,TGCGCCAGCAGCCCCCGGGACAGGGGGGATGTGGATACGCAGTATTTT,CASSPRDRGDVDTQYF
.,.,TRBV3-1/TRBV3-2,TRBJ1-4,TGTGCCAGCAGCCAAGATCCACCGGGGCTTAATGAAAAACTGTTTTTT,CASSQDPPGLNEKLFF
few,.,TRBV28,TRBJ1-5,TGTGCCAGCCTCCTTCGGTGGGACGAACAGCCCCAGCATTTT,CASLLRWDEQPQHF
.,TRBD1,TRBV14,TRBJ2-7,TGTGCCAGCAGTAAGTGGGGGACAGGGAGCTCCTACGAGCAGTACTTC,CASSKWGTGSSYEQYF
.,.,TRBV28,TRBJ2-1,TGTGCCAGCAGTGTACCGGGATACAGTTTCAATGAGCAGTTCTTC,CASSVPGYSFNEQFF
.,.,TRBV5-5,TRBJ2-3,TGTGCCAGCAGCACCGCCGGGAAAGATACGCAGTATTTT,CASSTAGKDTQYF
.,.,TRBV18,TRBJ1-1,TGTGCCAGCTCCTACTTGAACACTGAAGCTTTCTTT,CASSYLNTEAFF
.,.,TRBV18,TRBJ2-7,TGTGCCAGCTCACCACCGGGGGACGGCTCCGAGCAGTACTTC,CASSPPGDGSEQYF
.,.,TRBV23-1,TRBJ2-7,TGCGCCAGCAGTCACGTCTCCTACGAGCAGTACTTC,CASSHVSYEQYF
.,TRBD1,TRBV5-6,TRBJ2-2,TGTGCCAGCAGCTTGCGTCAGGGGGCCGGGGAGCTGTTTTTT,CASSLRQGAGELFF
few,.,TRBV10-1,TRBJ2-7,TGCGCCAGCAGTGCGGGGACGAATGGGGAGCAGTACTTC,CASSAGTNGEQYF
.,TRBD2,TRBV30,TRBJ2-7,TGTGCCTGGAGGCCAAGGACTAGCCCCCACGAGCAGTACTTC,CAWRPRTSPHEQYF
few,.,TRBV15,TRBJ1-1,TGTGCCACCAGCCTTTCGCAGGGAGAGACTGAAGCTTTCTTT,CATSLSQGETEAFF
.,TRBD1,TRBV4-1,TRBJ1-2,TGCGCCAGCAGCCAAGGAGGGACAGCTTCTAACTATGGCTACACCTTC,CASSQGGTASNYGYTF
.,TRBD1,TRBV6-2/TRBV6-3,TRBJ2-2,TGTGCCAGCAGTAACCGGGACAGGGGCACCGGGGAGCTGTTTTTT,CASSNRDRGTGELFF
.,TRBD2,TRBV7-8,TRBJ2-1,TGTGCCAGCAGCTTATTTCCCCCCCGTAGCGGGACTGGCAATGAGCAGTTCTTC,CASSLFPPRSGTGNEQFF
.,TRBD2,TRBV6-4,TRBJ2-5,TGTGCCAGCAGTGCTAGCGGGAGGGCAGAGACCCAGTACTTC,CASSASGRAETQYF
.,TRBD1,TRBV27,TRBJ2-7,TGTGCCAGCAGCCCCGGGACAGGAGCTACAGTGCAGTACTTC,CASSPGTGATVQYF
.,TRBD2,TRBV10-3,TRBJ2-7,TGTGCCATCAGTGAGTCAGGCGGGAGTTTTTACGAGCAGTACTTC,CAISESGGSFYEQYF
.,TRBD2,TRBV24-1,TRBJ2-2,TGTGCCACCAGGCGGGGGGTCCACGGGGAGCTGTTTTTT,CATRRGVHGELFF
.,TRBD2,TRBV3-1/TRBV3-2,TRBJ2-5,TGTGCCAGCAGCCATCAGGGACTAGCGGGGACCCAGTACTTC,CASSHQGLAGTQYF
once,TRBD1,TRBV27,TRBJ2-5,TGTGCCAGCCGTCGGACAGGCCAAGAGACCCAGTACTTC,CASRRTGQETQYF
.,TRBD2,TRBV28,TRBJ2-1,TGTGCCAGCAGGGAGCGGGAGCCCTCCATTGAGCAGTTCTTC,CASREREPSIEQFF
few,.,TRBV11-2,TRBJ2-1,TGTGCCAGCAGCTTAAACTTACATGAGCAGTTCTTC,CASSLNLHEQFF
.,.,TRBV3-1/TRBV3-2,TRBJ2-1,TGTGCCAGCAGCCCCTCGGGACTCAATGAGCAGTTCTTC,CASSPSGLNEQFF
.,TRBD1,TRBV7-2,TRBJ2-1,TGTGCCAGCAGCCCCCGGACAGGGGAGGTCTATGAGCAGTTCTTC,CASSPRTGEVYEQFF
.,TRBD2,TRBV28,TRBJ2-7,TGTGCCAGCAGTTTATCTGGACTAGCGGACACCTACGAGCAGTACTTC,CASSLSGLADTYEQYF
.,.,TRBV6-2/TRBV6-3,TRBJ2-6,TGTGCCAGCAGTTACGACAGCTCTGGGGCCAACGTCCTGACTTTC,CASSYDSSGANVLTF
.,.,TRBV3-1/TRBV3-2,TRBJ1-1,TGTGCCAGCAGCCTAATAGGCGGGGTGAACACTGAAGCTTTCTTT,CASSLIGGVNTEAFF
.,.,TRBV19,TRBJ1-2,TGTGCCAGTAGTATAGGACCCGTCCCCCCCTATGGCTACACCTTC,CASSIGPVPPYGYTF
once,.,TRBV11-2,TRBJ1-2,TGTGCCAGCAGCTTAGAGGGGAACTATGGCTACACCTTC,CASSLEGNYGYTF
.,.,TRBV5-5,TRBJ1-2,TGTGCCAGCTTCGGCGGGGGGGCGAACGAAGCTAACTATGGCTACACCTTC,CASFGGGANEANYGYTF
.,.,TRBV6-4,TRBJ1-4,TGTGCCAGCAGCGCTGGGGGACCCGACAAGAAACTGTTTTTT,CASSAGGPDKKLFF
few,.,TRBV3-1/TRBV3-2,TRBJ1-1,TGTGCCAGCAGCCAGCAGCGGGGCACTGAAGCTTTCTTT,CASSQQRGTEAFF
.,.,TRBV3-1/TRBV3-2,TRBJ2-1,TGTGCCAGCAGCCAAGATTCTAGTTGGTTCAATGAGCAGTTCTTC,CASSQDSSWFNEQFF